This paragraph reports one T cell receptor beta chain. Germline CDR1 reads SGDLS; CDR2 reads YYNGEE. This CDR3 comprises 14 residues. J gave up 6 bases and V 3 bases, and 7 bases lay outside the gene matches. These data belong to a study of blood T cell repertoires in COVID-19. Study summary: The origin of the acute and convalescent COVID-19 samples was the United States, Italy and Spain. PBMCs, B-cell-depleted T cells, or T cells were the source of the cDNA or gDNA that made up the material.

In the original analysis: For nucleated cells, counts were estimated from reference gene primer amplification. TCRdb keeps only in-frame clones here, not all; method: immunoSEQ multiplex PCR. From that table come the V and J calls and clone size; the DNA was used to work out D and trimming. The sample contains about 36,000 clones, approximately 80% of which appear only once. Material: peripheral blood. The J gene is TRBJ1-2, the V gene TRBV9, with 8 bases identical to TRBD1. The TCR originated in a human donor in a cohort sampled during active COVID-19. CDR3 in amino acids: CASSGARGPHGYTF. CDR3 nucleotide sequence: TGTGCCAGCAGCGGGGCCAGGGGGCCTCATGGCTACACCTTC.